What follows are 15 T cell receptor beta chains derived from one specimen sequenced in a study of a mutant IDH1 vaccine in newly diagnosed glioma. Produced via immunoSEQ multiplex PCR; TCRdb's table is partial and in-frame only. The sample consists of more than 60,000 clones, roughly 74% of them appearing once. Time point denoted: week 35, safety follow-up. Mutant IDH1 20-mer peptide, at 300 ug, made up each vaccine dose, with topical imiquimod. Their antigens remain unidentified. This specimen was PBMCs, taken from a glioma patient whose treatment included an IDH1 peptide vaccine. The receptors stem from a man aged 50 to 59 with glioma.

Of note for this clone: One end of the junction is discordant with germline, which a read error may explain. The CDR3 reads CASTSEGAIVTKIYF. The CDR3 DNA sequence: TGCGCCAGCACCTCTGAAGGGGCCATAGTGACCAAGATATATTTC. The chain carries TRBV5-1 and TRBJ1-2; TRBD1 might be the D (5 bases). Germline V gene sequence: CDR1 SGHRS, CDR2 YFSETQ. The CDR3 extends over 15 amino acids.

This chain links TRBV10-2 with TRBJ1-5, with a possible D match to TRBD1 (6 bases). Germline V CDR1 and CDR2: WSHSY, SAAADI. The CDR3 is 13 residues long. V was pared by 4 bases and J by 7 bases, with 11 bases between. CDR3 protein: CASSGGAGQPQHF. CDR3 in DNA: TGCGCCAGCAGTGGGGGGGCAGGGCAGCCCCAGCATTTT.

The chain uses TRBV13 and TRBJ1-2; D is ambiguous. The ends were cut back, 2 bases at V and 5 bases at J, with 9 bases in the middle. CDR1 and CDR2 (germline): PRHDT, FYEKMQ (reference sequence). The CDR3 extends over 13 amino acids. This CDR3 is CASSLKGEYGYTF. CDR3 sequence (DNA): TGTGCCAGCAGCTTAAAGGGAGAGTATGGCTACACCTTC.

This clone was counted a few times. The chain's CDR3 is CASMTEALGEKLFF. The CDR3 bases are TGTGCCAGCATGACCGAAGCTTTAGGTGAAAAACTGTTTTTT. V and J are TRBV2 and TRBJ1-4; D unresolved. Germline V lookup: CDR1 SNHLY, CDR2 FYNNEI. There are 14 residues in the CDR3. With 7 bases removed from V and 7 bases from J, the gap between germline ends came to 16 bases.

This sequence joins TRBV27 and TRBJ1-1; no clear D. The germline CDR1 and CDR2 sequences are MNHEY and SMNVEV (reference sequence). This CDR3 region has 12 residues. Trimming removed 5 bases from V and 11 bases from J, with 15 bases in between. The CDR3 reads CASSLPGMEAFF. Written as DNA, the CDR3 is TGTGCCAGCAGTCTACCGGGGATGGAGGCTTTCTTT.

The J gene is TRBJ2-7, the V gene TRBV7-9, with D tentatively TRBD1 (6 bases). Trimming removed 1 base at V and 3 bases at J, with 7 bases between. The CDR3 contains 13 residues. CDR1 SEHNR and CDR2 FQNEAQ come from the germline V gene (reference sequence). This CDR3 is CASSLEDSYEQYF. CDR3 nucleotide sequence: TGTGCCAGCAGCTTAGAGGACAGCTACGAGCAGTACTTC.

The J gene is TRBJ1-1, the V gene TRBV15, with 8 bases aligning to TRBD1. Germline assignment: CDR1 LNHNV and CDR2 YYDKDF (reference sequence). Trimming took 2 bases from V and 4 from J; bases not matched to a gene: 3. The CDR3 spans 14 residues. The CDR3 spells CATSRQGAGTEAFF. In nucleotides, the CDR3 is TGTGCCACCAGCAGACAGGGGGCAGGCACTGAAGCTTTCTTT.

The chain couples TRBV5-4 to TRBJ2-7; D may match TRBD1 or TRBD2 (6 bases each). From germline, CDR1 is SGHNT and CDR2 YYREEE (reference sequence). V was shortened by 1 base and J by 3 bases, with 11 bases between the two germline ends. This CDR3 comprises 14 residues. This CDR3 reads CASSLRRGLYEQYF. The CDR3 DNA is TGTGCCAGCAGCTTGAGACGGGGGCTCTACGAGCAGTACTTC.

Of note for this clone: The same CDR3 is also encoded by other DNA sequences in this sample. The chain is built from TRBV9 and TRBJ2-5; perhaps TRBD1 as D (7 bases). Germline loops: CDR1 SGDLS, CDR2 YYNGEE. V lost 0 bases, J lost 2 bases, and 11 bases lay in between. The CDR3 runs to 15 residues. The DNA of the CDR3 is TGTGCCAGCAGCGTAGTCCAGGGGGGTCAAGAGACCCAGTACTTC. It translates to CASSVVQGGQETQYF.

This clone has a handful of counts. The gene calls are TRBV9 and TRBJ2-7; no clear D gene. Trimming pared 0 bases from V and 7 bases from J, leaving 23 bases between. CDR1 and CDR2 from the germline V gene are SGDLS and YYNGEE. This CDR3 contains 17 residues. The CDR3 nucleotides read TGTGCCAGCAGCGTAGGGGCCCTCGCCGGGCCCTCGATGGAGCAGTACTTC. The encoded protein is CASSVGALAGPSMEQYF.

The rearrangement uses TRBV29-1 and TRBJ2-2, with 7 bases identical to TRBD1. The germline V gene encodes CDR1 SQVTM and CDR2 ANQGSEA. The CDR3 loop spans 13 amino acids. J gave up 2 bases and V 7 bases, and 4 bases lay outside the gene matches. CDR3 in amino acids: CSADRVNTGELFF. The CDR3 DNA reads TGCAGCGCAGACAGGGTTAACACCGGGGAGCTGTTTTTT.

For the CDR3, the DNA is TGTGCCAGTAGTAGACTCGGACAGGCACTCTTGGGCTACACCTTC. It is translated as CASSRLGQALLGYTF. This chain connects TRBV19 to TRBJ1-2; 7 nucleotides match TRBD1. CDR1 is LNHDA and CDR2 is SQIVND in the germline V gene (reference sequence). Trimming took 4 bases from V and 8 from J; bases not matched to a gene: 13. The CDR3 covers 15 residues.

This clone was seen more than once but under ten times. The CDR3 DNA sequence: TGCAGTGCTAGAGGATCCTATGGCTACACCTTC. This encodes CSARGSYGYTF. This chain joins TRBV20-1 and TRBJ1-2; D unresolved. The CDR3 extends over 11 amino acids. The germline V gene encodes CDR1 DFQATT and CDR2 SNEGSKA (reference sequence). V gave up 1 base and J gave up 4 bases, with 4 bases separating them.

The DNA for the CDR3 is TGTGCCAGCAGCCATGGGACAGTTAATAACGAGCAGTACTTC. It is translated as CASSHGTVNNEQYF. V usage is TRBV13 and J usage is TRBJ2-7, with 7 bases aligning to TRBD1. Germline V CDR1 and CDR2: PRHDT, FYEKMQ (reference sequence). V shed 5 bases and J 5 bases; nucleotides not matched to a gene: 9. The CDR3 is 14 amino acids.

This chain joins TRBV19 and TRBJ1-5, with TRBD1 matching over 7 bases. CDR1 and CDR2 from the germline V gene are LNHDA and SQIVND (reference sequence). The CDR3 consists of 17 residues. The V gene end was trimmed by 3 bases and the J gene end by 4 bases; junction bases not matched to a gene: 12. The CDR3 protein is CASSIEGWTGKNQPQHF. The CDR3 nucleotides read TGTGCCAGTAGTATTGAAGGCTGGACAGGAAAAAATCAGCCCCAGCATTTT.